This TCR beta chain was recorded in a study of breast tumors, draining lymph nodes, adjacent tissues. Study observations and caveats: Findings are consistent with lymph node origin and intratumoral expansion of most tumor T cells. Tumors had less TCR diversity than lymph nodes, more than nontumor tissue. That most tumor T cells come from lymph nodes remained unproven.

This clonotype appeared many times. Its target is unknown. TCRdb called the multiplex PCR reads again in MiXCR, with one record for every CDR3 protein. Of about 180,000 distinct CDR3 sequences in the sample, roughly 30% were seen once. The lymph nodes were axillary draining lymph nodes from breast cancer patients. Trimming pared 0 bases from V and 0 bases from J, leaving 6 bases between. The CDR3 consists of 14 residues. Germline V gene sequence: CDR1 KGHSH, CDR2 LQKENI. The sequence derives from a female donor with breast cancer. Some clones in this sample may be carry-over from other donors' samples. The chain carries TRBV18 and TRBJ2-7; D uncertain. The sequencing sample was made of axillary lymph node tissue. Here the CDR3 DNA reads TGTGCCAGCTCACCACCTTCCATCTCCTACGAGCAGTACTTC. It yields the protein CASSPPSISYEQYF.